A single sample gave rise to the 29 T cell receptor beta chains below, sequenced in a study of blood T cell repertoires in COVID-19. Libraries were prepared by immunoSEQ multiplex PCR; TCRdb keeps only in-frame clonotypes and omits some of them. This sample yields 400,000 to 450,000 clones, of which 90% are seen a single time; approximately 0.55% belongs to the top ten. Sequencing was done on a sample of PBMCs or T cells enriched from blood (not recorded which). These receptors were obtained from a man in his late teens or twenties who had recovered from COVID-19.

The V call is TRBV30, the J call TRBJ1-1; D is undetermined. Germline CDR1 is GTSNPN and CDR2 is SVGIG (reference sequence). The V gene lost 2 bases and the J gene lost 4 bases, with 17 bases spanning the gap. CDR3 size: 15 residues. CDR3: CAWSRVGGKLTEAFF. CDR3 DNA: TGTGCCTGGAGTCGGGTAGGAGGGAAGCTCACTGAAGCTTTCTTT.

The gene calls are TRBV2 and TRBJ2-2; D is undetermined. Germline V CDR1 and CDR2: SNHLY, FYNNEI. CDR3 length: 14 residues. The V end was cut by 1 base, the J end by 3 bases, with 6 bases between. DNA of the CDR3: TGTGCCAGCAGTGAAGGGCTCGACACCGGGGAGCTGTTTTTT. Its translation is CASSEGLDTGELFF.

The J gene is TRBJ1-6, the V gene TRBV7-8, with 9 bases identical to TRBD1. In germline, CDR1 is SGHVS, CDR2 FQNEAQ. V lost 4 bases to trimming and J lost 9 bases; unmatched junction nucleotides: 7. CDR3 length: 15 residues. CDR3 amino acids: CASSSGQGASSPLHF. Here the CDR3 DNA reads TGTGCCAGCAGCTCGGGACAGGGAGCGAGTTCACCCCTCCACTTT.

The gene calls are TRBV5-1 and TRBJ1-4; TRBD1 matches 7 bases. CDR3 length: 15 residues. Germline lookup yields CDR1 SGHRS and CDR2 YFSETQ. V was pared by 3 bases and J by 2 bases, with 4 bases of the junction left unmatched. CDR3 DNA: TGCGCCAGCAGCTGGGTACAGGGGACTAATGAAAAACTGTTTTTT. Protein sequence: CASSWVQGTNEKLFF.

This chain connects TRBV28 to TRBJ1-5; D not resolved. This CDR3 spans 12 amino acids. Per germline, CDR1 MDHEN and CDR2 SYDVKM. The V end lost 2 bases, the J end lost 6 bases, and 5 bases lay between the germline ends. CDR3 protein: CASSLPPQPQHF. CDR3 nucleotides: TGTGCCAGCAGTTTACCTCCTCAGCCCCAGCATTTT.

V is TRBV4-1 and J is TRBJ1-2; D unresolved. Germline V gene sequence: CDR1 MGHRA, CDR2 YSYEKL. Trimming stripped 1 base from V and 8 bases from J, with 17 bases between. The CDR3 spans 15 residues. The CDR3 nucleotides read TGCGCCAGCAGCCAAGCACCCGGGAGCCGGCAAGGCTACACCTTC. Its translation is CASSQAPGSRQGYTF.

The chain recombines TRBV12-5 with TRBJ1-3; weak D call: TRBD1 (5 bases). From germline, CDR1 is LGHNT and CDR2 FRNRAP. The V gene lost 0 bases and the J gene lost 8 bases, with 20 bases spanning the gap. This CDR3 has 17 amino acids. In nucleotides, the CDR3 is TGTGCTAGTGGTTTGGTACAACCAGGGATCTTTCGTGACACCATATATTTT. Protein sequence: CASGLVQPGIFRDTIYF.

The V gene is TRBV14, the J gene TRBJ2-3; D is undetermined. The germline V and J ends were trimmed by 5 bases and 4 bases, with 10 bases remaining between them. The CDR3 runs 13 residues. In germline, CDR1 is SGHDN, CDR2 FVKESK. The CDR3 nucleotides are TGTGCCAGCAGCTCCCTGCAGGCAGATACGCAGTATTTT. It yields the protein CASSSLQADTQYF.

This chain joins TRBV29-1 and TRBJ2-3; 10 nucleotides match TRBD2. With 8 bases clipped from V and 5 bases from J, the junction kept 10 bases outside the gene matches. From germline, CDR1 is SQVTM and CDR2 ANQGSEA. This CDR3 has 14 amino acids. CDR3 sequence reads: CSLRRGLARDTQYF. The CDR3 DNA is TGCAGCCTCCGGAGGGGACTAGCGAGAGATACGCAGTATTTT.

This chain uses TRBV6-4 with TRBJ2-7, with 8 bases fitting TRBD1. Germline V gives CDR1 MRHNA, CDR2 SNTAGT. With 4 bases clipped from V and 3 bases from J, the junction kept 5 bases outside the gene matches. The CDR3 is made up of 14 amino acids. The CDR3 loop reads CASSAQTGDYEQYF. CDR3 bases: TGTGCCAGCAGTGCCCAGACAGGGGACTACGAGCAGTACTTC.

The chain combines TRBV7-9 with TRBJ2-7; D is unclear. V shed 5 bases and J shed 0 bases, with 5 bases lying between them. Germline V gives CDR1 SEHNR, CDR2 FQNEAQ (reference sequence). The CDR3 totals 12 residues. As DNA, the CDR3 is TGTGCCAGCAGCGCCAGCTCCTACGAGCAGTACTTC. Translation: CASSASSYEQYF. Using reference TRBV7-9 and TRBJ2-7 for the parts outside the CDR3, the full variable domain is DTGVSQNPRHKITKRGQNVTFRCDPISEHNRLYWYRQTLGQGPEFLTYFQNEAQLEKSRLLSDRFSAERPKGSFSTLEIQRTEQGDSAMYLCASSASSYEQYFGPGTRLTVT.

CDR3 residues: CSASRQGANTEAFF. Here the CDR3 DNA reads TGCAGTGCTAGTCGACAGGGCGCAAACACTGAAGCTTTCTTT. V gene TRBV20-1 combines with J gene TRBJ1-1, with 7 bases matching TRBD1. V trimming: 3 bases; J trimming: 2 bases; junction bases outside the gene matches: 6. CDR1 and CDR2 from the germline V gene are DFQATT and SNEGSKA (reference sequence). This CDR3 is built from 14 residues.

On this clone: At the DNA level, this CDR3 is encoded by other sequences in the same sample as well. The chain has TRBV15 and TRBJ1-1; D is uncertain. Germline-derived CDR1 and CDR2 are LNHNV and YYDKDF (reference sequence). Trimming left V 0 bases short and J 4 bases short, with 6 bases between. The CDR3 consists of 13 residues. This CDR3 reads CATSRDAGTEAFF. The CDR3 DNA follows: TGTGCCACCAGCAGAGATGCCGGCACTGAAGCTTTCTTT.

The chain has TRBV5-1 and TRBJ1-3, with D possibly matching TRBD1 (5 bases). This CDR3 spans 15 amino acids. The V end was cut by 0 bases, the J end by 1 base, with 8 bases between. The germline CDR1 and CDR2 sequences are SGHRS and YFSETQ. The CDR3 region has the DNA TGCGCCAGCAGCTTGGACGGGGGGTCTGGAAACACCATATATTTT. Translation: CASSLDGGSGNTIYF. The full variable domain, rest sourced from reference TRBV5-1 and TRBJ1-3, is KAGVTQTPRYLIKTRGQQVTLSCSPISGHRSVSWYQQTPGQGLQFLFEYFSETQRNKGNFPGRFSGRQFSNSRSEMNVSTLELGDSALYLCASSLDGGSGNTIYFGEGSWLTVV.

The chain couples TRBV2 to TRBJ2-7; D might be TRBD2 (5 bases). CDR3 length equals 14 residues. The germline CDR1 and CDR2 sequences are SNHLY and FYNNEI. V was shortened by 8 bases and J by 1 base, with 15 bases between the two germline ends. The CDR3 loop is CASLGNRQSYEQYF. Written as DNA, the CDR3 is TGTGCCAGCCTCGGGAACAGACAATCCTACGAGCAGTACTTC.

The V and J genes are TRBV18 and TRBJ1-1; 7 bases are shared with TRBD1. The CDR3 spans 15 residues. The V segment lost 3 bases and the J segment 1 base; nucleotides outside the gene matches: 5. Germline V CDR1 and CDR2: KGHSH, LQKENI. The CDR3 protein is CASSPQTGRNTEAFF. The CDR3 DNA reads TGTGCCAGCTCACCCCAGACAGGGAGGAACACTGAAGCTTTCTTT.

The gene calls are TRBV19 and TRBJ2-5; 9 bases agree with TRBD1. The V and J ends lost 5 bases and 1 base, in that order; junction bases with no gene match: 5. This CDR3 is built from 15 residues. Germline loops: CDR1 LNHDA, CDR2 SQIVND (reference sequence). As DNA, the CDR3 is TGTGCCAGTAGTCGGGACAGGGTGGGCCAAGAGACCCAGTACTTC. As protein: CASSRDRVGQETQYF.

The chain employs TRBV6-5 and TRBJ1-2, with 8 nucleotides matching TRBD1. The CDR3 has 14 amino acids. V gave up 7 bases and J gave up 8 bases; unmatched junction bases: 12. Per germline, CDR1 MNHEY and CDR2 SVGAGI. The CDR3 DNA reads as TGTGCCAGCAAGCTCCTGGACAGGGCCGTCGGCTACACCTTC. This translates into CASKLLDRAVGYTF.

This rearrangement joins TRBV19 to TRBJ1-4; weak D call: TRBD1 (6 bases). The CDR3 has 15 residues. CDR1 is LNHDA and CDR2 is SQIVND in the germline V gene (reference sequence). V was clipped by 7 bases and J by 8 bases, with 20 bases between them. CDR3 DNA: TGTGCCAGTACCGACAGGCCCGCCGGAGGCGAAAAACTGTTTTTT. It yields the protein CASTDRPAGGEKLFF.

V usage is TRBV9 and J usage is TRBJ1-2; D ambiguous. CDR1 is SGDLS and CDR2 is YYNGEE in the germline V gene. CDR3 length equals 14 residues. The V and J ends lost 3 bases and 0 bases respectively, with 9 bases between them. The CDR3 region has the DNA TGTGCCAGCAGCGCCTCAGAAACTAACTATGGCTACACCTTC. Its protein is CASSASETNYGYTF.

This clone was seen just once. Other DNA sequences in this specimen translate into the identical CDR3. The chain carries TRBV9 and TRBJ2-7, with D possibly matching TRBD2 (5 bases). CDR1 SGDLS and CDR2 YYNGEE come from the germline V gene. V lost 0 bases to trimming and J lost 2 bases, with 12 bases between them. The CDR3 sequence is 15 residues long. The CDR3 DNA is TGTGCCAGCAGCGTAGGGGCGGGCTCAGCCTACGAGCAGTACTTC. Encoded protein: CASSVGAGSAYEQYF.

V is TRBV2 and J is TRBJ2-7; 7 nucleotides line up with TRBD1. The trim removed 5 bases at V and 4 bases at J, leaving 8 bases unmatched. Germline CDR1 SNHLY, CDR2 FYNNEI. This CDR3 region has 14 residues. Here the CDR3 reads CASSPPGQFYEQYF. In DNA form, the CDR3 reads TGTGCCAGCAGTCCACCGGGACAGTTTTACGAGCAGTACTTC.

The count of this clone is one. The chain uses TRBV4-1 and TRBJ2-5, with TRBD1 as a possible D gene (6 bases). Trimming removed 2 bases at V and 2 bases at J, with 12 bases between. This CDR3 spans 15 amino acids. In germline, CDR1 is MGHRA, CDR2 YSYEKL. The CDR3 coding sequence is TGCGCCAGCAGCCAACAACCAGGGGATCAAGAGACCCAGTACTTC. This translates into CASSQQPGDQETQYF.

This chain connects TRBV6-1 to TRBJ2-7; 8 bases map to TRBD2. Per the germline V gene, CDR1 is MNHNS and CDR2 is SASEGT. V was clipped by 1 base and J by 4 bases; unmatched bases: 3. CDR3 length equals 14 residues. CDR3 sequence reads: CASSEGPSGYEQYF. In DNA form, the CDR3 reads TGTGCCAGCAGTGAAGGGCCTAGCGGGTACGAGCAGTACTTC.

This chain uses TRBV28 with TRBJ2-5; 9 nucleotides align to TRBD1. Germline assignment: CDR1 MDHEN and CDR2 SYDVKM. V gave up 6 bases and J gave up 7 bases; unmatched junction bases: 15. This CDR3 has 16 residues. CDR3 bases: TGTGCCAGCAGCACACTCGGGACAGGGACGCCTGTGACCCAGTACTTC. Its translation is CASSTLGTGTPVTQYF.

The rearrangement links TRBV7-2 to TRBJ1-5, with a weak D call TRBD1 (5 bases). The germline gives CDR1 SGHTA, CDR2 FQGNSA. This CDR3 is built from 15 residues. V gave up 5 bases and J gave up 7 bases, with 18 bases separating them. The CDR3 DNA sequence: TGTGCCAGCAGCGGCGACAGTGGCGAGGAGCAGCCCCAGCATTTT. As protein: CASSGDSGEEQPQHF.

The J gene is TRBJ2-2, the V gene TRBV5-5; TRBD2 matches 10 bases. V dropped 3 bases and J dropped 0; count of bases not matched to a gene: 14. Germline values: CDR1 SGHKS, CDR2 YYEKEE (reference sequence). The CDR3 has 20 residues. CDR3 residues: CASSSKPQIAGGTNTGELFF. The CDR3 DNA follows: TGTGCCAGCAGCTCCAAACCCCAAATAGCGGGAGGAACGAACACCGGGGAGCTGTTTTTT.

Here the CDR3 DNA reads TGTGCCAGTAGGGAGGGGAACTCTGGAAACACCATATATTTT. As protein: CASREGNSGNTIYF. V is TRBV19 and J is TRBJ1-3; weak D call: TRBD1 (5 bases). CDR1 is LNHDA, CDR2 SQIVND, per germline (reference sequence). The CDR3 has 14 residues. Between the trimmed V and J ends, which lost 6 bases and 0 bases, there was a span of 9 bases.

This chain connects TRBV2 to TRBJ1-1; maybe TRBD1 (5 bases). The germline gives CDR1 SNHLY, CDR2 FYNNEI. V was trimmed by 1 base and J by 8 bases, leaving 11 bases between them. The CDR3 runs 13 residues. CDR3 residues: CASSEVLTAEAFF. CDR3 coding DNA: TGTGCCAGCAGTGAAGTATTGACAGCCGAAGCTTTCTTT.